The source of this T cell receptor beta chain is a study of OX40 agonist ivuxolimab in advanced cancers. Study-level findings and limits: Relative to CD4+ cells, CD8+ T cells on average had more expanded clones. At 0.1 to 3.0 mg/kg and by week 6, clonal expansion occurred in CD4+ and CD8+ blood T cells.

As for this clone: Its specificity is not known.

Profiling relied on immunoSEQ multiplex PCR, and the TCRdb table lists in-frame clones only, not all of them. This table has about 68,000 clones, 91% appearing once. J was trimmed by 8 bases and V by 0 bases; bases with no gene match: 15. This CDR3 has 20 residues. Germline lookup yields CDR1 LNHNV and CDR2 YYDKDF (reference sequence). This TCR came from an adult with an advanced solid tumor such as melanoma, head and neck, liver or kidney cancer. Specimen: CD4+ or CD8+ T cells sorted from blood, collected in a trial of the OX40 agonist ivuxolimab. The chain uses TRBV15 and TRBJ2-3; TRBD2 aligns across 15 bases. This CDR3 reads CATSRDPGTSGGLFTVTQYF. The CDR3 nucleotides read TGTGCCACCAGCAGAGATCCAGGGACTAGCGGGGGGTTATTCACCGTTACGCAGTATTTT.